The 14 T cell receptor beta chains listed next were all sequenced from one sample in a study of blood T cells in healthy people across ages. It was with a sample-barcoded 5' primer and a J-beta primer mix that a second PCR of roughly 7 to 12 cycles was run. TCRdb independently ran MiXCR on the 5' RACE reads; one entry per CDR3 protein. Among 1.5 million to 2 million distinct CDR3 sequences listed, over 25% were seen once. Sequences were obtained from blood. The receptor set was obtained from a woman aged 30 to 39 in good health.

This clonotype showed up many times. The J gene is TRBJ2-1, the V gene TRBV7-9; D not certain. Germline CDR1 SEHNR, CDR2 FQNEAQ (reference sequence). The CDR3 totals 13 residues. The V gene lost 5 bases and the J gene lost 10 bases, with 15 bases spanning the gap. For the CDR3, the DNA is TGTGCCAGCAGCCGGAAGGACCCTACGGAGCAGTTCTTC. Translating it yields CASSRKDPTEQFF.

In the case of this clonotype: At one of its ends the junction is not consistent with the germline gene, which may arise from a read error. The chain has TRBV3-1 and TRBJ2-7; TRBD2 matches 9 bases. The germline CDR1 and CDR2 sequences are LGHDT and YNNKEL (reference sequence). The CDR3 is 15 residues long. DNA for the CDR3: TGTGCCAACAGCCACAGAGCGGGGGGCGTGGACGAGCAGTACTTC. This codes for CANSHRAGGVDEQYF.

The table lists this clonotype with a few counts. A read error may be the cause here, since a much bigger clone is one base away. The V and J genes are TRBV6-2 or TRBV6-3 and TRBJ2-4; perhaps TRBD2 as D (5 bases). The CDR3 contains 12 residues. Germline CDR1 and CDR2: MNHEY and SVGEGT. Trimming pared 5 bases from V and 13 bases from J, leaving 15 bases between. This CDR3 is CASSKLGNEQYF. DNA for the CDR3: TGTGCCAGCAGTAAACTAGGCAATGAGCAGTACTTC.

Remarks on this clonotype: One base away lies a much larger clone, so this may be a sequencing read error. The chain links TRBV7-2 to TRBJ2-5, with D tentatively TRBD2 (5 bases). Trimming shortened V by 3 bases and J by 7 bases, and 15 bases separated the two germline ends. Germline CDR1 SGHTA, CDR2 FQGNSA. The CDR3 sequence is 14 residues long. The CDR3 spells CASSFSAEVGTQYF. In nucleotides, the CDR3 is TGTGCCAGCAGCTTCTCGGCGGAGGTGGGGACCCAGTACTTC.

V gene TRBV5-1 combines with J gene TRBJ2-3, with D possibly matching TRBD1 (6 bases). Germline V gene data show CDR1 as SGHRS and CDR2 as YFSETQ. V shed 4 bases and J shed 4 bases, with 16 bases lying between them. The CDR3 is 15 residues long. The CDR3 DNA is TGCGCCAGCAGCACAGGACAGAGCGAAGCAGATACGCAGTATTTT. Amino acid sequence: CASSTGQSEADTQYF.

This clonotype has only a few counts. The rearrangement links TRBV19 to TRBJ2-5, with D perhaps matching TRBD1 (5 bases). The CDR3 contains 14 residues. The germline V and J ends were trimmed by 8 bases and 4 bases, with 17 bases remaining between them. Germline assignment: CDR1 LNHDA and CDR2 SQIVND (reference sequence). CDR3 sequence: CASSPSNRGETQYF. CDR3 in DNA: TGTGCCAGTTCCCCGTCTAATAGGGGAGAGACCCAGTACTTC.

Points on this clonotype: Germline and junction disagree at one end, which may indicate a read error. This chain connects TRBV7-2 to TRBJ1-1; D is unresolved. This CDR3 has 15 amino acids. CDR1 and CDR2 (germline): SGHTA, FQGNSA. The CDR3 nucleotides are TGTGCCAGCAGCTTATACATGGACCTGAACACTGGAGCTTTCTTT. Amino acid sequence: CASSLYMDLNTGAFF.

This clonotype was recorded a few times. The chain is built from TRBV5-1 and TRBJ2-3; D remains ambiguous. CDR1 SGHRS and CDR2 YFSETQ come from the germline V gene. The V end lost 3 bases, the J end lost 4 bases, and 12 bases lay between the germline ends. This CDR3 is built from 14 residues. CDR3 region: CASSSGARADTQYF. The CDR3 DNA follows: TGCGCCAGCAGCTCAGGCGCTAGAGCAGATACGCAGTATTTT.

V and J are TRBV24-1 and TRBJ2-1; the match to TRBD2 covers 7 bases. This CDR3 is built from 16 residues. Germline V lookup: CDR1 KGHDR, CDR2 SFDVKD. V shed 5 bases, J shed 8 bases, and the junction held 14 bases outside the gene matches. The CDR3 bases are TGTGCCACCAGTGCAACAATCCCTGGGAGGGGCCATGAGCAGTTCTTC. This codes for CATSATIPGRGHEQFF.

The rearrangement joins TRBV18 to TRBJ2-7; the match to TRBD1 covers 8 bases. V was pared by 6 bases and J by 5 bases, with 9 bases of the junction left unmatched. CDR1 and CDR2 from the germline V gene are KGHSH and LQKENI. This CDR3 is 14 amino acids long. The CDR3 coding sequence is TGTGCCAGCTCCGAGGACAGGGTCAAGAACGAGCAGTACTTC. It encodes CASSEDRVKNEQYF.

The rearrangement joins TRBV7-2 to TRBJ2-6; no clear D gene. From germline, CDR1 is SGHTA and CDR2 FQGNSA. Between the trimmed V and J ends, which lost 1 base and 0 bases, there was a span of 13 bases. The CDR3 consists of 18 residues. The CDR3 DNA is TGTGCCAGCAGCTTAGGGACCCTAATAATCTCTGGGGCCAACGTCCTGACTTTC. It codes for CASSLGTLIISGANVLTF.

On this clonotype: Being one base from a much bigger clone, this may be a read error. The chain carries TRBV6-5 and TRBJ1-2; TRBD1 is a possible D gene (5 bases). CDR1 MNHEY and CDR2 SVGAGI come from the germline V gene. V was trimmed by 9 bases and J by 12 bases, leaving 20 bases between them. This CDR3 is built from 12 residues. The CDR3 region has the DNA TGTGCCAGTCAGAGGCGGGGCGTCGGCAACACCTTC. It yields the protein CASQRRGVGNTF.

This chain joins TRBV5-1 and TRBJ1-2; D gene ambiguous. Trimming took off 4 bases at V and 5 bases at J, with 15 bases between the two ends. The CDR3 sequence is 14 residues long. Germline V lookup: CDR1 SGHRS, CDR2 YFSETQ. CDR3 region: CASSPQEASYGYTF. The CDR3 nucleotides are TGCGCCAGCAGCCCCCAGGAAGCTTCTTATGGCTACACCTTC. The whole variable domain, remainder taken from reference TRBV5-1 and TRBJ1-2, is KAGVTQTPRYLIKTRGQQVTLSCSPISGHRSVSWYQQTPGQGLQFLFEYFSETQRNKGNFPGRFSGRQFSNSRSEMNVSTLELGDSALYLCASSPQEASYGYTFGSGTRLTVV.

This chain connects TRBV18 to TRBJ1-4; perhaps TRBD1 as D (5 bases). This CDR3 is built from 14 residues. Germline lookup yields CDR1 KGHSH and CDR2 LQKENI. Trimming removed 2 bases from V and 5 bases from J, with 9 bases in between. The CDR3 loop is CASSPKGYNEKLFF. CDR3 sequence (DNA): TGTGCCAGCTCACCAAAGGGGTACAATGAAAAACTGTTTTTT.